The next 18 T cell receptor beta chains were all read from a single sample in a study of shared clonotypes between healthy human individuals (TCRdb year 2020). Libraries were prepared through the immunoSEQ multiplex PCR assay. This immuneACCESS table, as held by TCRdb, lists in-frame sequences with V and J called but not all clones. Of the missing ones, under half trace to an unresolved V gene in checked studies; the others have no known cause. For this sample there are 2,100,000 or so clones; almost 96% appear just once. Around 0.13% of the sample is taken by the ten largest. The specimen was naive CD4+ T cells sorted from blood. Per the publication, the cell subset or site label means: CD45RA+ positively selected. These receptor sequences come from a man aged 18 to 35 in good health.

The chain employs TRBV30 and TRBJ1-4; D might be TRBD1 (5 bases). This CDR3 comprises 16 residues. Germline CDR1 GTSNPN, CDR2 SVGIG (reference sequence). V lost 0 bases, J lost 3 bases, and 14 bases lay in between. The CDR3 loop is CAWSVRSVGANEKLFF. In DNA, the CDR3 is TGTGCCTGGAGTGTACGTTCTGTGGGGGCTAATGAAAAACTGTTTTTT.

The chain recombines TRBV7-2 with TRBJ2-6, with D maybe TRBD2 (5 bases). V lost 1 base, J lost 1 base, and 11 bases lay in between. The CDR3 sequence is 17 residues long. Looked up from germline, CDR1 is SGHTA and CDR2 is FQGNSA. CDR3 DNA: TGTGCCAGCAGCTTAGTACCGGGAATTTCTGGGGCCAACGTCCTGACTTTC. This translates into CASSLVPGISGANVLTF.

The chain uses TRBV9 and TRBJ1-2; weak D call: TRBD1 (6 bases). Germline V gene lookup returns CDR1 SGDLS and CDR2 YYNGEE. The length of the CDR3 is 15 residues. With 0 bases removed from V and 4 bases from J, the gap between germline ends came to 13 bases. CDR3 in DNA: TGTGCCAGCAGCGTAGAGGGACACCCTGGCTATGGCTACACCTTC. This gives the protein CASSVEGHPGYGYTF.

The chain is built from TRBV6-5 and TRBJ1-1; TRBD1 matches at 11 bases. J gave up 5 bases and V 4 bases, and 6 bases lay outside the gene matches. The CDR3 is made up of 15 amino acids. The germline V gene has CDR1 MNHEY and CDR2 SVGAGI. The CDR3 nucleotides are TGTGCCAGCAGTTTAGCCGGGACAGGGGGTACTGAAGCTTTCTTT. Its protein is CASSLAGTGGTEAFF.

Comment on this clone: In the same sample, other DNA sequences code for this CDR3. V usage is TRBV27 and J usage is TRBJ2-7, with 8 bases identical to TRBD2. Per the germline V gene, CDR1 is MNHEY and CDR2 is SMNVEV (reference sequence). CDR3 size: 15 residues. The ends lost 4 bases at V and 1 base at J; junction bases unmatched: 6. DNA of the CDR3: TGTGCCAGCAGTTCCGGACTAGCTGGGTCCTACGAGCAGTACTTC. Its protein is CASSSGLAGSYEQYF.

The chain links TRBV11-3 to TRBJ2-3; D is perhaps TRBD1 (6 bases). The CDR3 consists of 16 residues. Germline V gene data show CDR1 as SGHNT and CDR2 as YENEEA. Trimming shortened V by 1 base and J by 1 base, and 12 bases separated the two germline ends. CDR3 sequence (DNA): TGTGCCAGCAGCTTAGGTGGTCCAGGGGGCACAGATACGCAGTATTTT. Protein product: CASSLGGPGGTDTQYF.

Worth noting for this clone: Other DNA sequences within the sample encode an identical CDR3. The rearrangement uses TRBV2 and TRBJ1-6, with D unclear. The ends were cut back, 7 bases at V and 5 bases at J, with 6 bases in the middle. There are 12 residues in the CDR3. The V gene's germline CDR1 is SNHLY and CDR2 FYNNEI. CDR3 residues: CASTGDNSPLHF. DNA of the CDR3: TGTGCCAGCACAGGAGATAATTCACCCCTCCACTTT. The full variable domain, with the rest looked up from reference TRBV2 and TRBJ1-6, is EPEVTQTPSHQVTQMGQEVILRCVPISNHLYFYWYRQILGQKVEFLVSFYNNEISEKSEIFDDQFSVERPDGSNFTLKIRSTKLEDSAMYFCASTGDNSPLHFGNGTRLTVT.

CDR3 amino acids: CASIGARTGRYGYTF. The CDR3 DNA follows: TGTGCCAGCATAGGGGCACGGACAGGGAGGTATGGCTACACCTTC. V usage is TRBV6-5 and J usage is TRBJ1-2; 8 bases match TRBD1. Germline loops: CDR1 MNHEY, CDR2 SVGAGI. V shed 7 bases and J 5 bases; nucleotides not matched to a gene: 12. This CDR3 contains 15 residues.

The chain employs TRBV29-1 and TRBJ1-1, with a weak D call TRBD1 (5 bases). This CDR3 has 14 residues. Germline CDR1 and CDR2: SQVTM and ANQGSEA. The ends were cut back, 7 bases at V and 1 base at J, with 16 bases in the middle. The CDR3 sequence: CSGCRGGPNTEAFF. The CDR3 DNA follows: TGCAGCGGGTGTAGGGGTGGCCCGAACACTGAAGCTTTCTTT.

For this clone: Other DNA variants within this sample encode the same CDR3. This CDR3 is CASSFLAGGSNEQFF. CDR3 in DNA: TGTGCCAGCAGTTTCTTAGCGGGAGGGAGCAATGAGCAGTTCTTC. The rearrangement uses TRBV28 and TRBJ2-1; TRBD2 matches 11 bases. V was clipped by 3 bases and J by 6 bases; unmatched bases: 4. The CDR3 extends over 15 amino acids. Germline CDR1 MDHEN, CDR2 SYDVKM.

V is TRBV19 and J is TRBJ1-2, with a tentative D call TRBD1 (6 bases). Germline CDR1 LNHDA, CDR2 SQIVND (reference sequence). The CDR3 runs 12 residues. Trimming cost V 7 bases and J 6 bases, with 12 bases left between them. CDR3 loop: CASTDRLNGYTF. Here the CDR3 DNA reads TGTGCCAGTACCGACAGGCTCAATGGCTACACCTTC. The full variable domain, in which reference TRBV19 and TRBJ1-2 provide the parts outside the CDR3, is DGGITQSPKYLFRKEGQNVTLSCEQNLNHDAMYWYRQDPGQGLRLIYYSQIVNDFQKGDIAEGYSVSREKKESFPLTVTSAQKNPTAFYLCASTDRLNGYTFGSGTRLTVV.

The chain carries TRBV6-5 and TRBJ2-5; D gene uncertain. V lost 0 bases, J lost 0 bases, and 11 bases lay in between. The V gene's germline CDR1 is MNHEY and CDR2 SVGAGI. CDR3 length: 16 residues. The CDR3 loop is CASSYSKGSYQETQYF. The CDR3 region has the DNA TGTGCCAGCAGTTACTCTAAGGGTTCGTACCAAGAGACCCAGTACTTC.

This chain links TRBV4-2 with TRBJ1-2; TRBD1 agrees at 7 bases. The germline V gene has CDR1 LGHNA and CDR2 YNFKEQ. After removal of 4 bases from V and 4 bases from J, the junction contained 12 bases not matched to a gene. The CDR3 consists of 16 residues. CDR3 nucleotide sequence: TGTGCCAGCAGCCCCGGACAGGCCCAAAACTTCTATGGCTACACCTTC. It specifies CASSPGQAQNFYGYTF.

The chain is built from TRBV7-2 and TRBJ2-1; D is perhaps TRBD2 (5 bases). V lost 4 bases to trimming and J lost 3 bases, with 13 bases between them. Germline V gene sequence: CDR1 SGHTA, CDR2 FQGNSA. The CDR3 covers 15 residues. As DNA, the CDR3 is TGTGCCAGCAGCTATAGCGTTTCCATCTACAATGAGCAGTTCTTC. The encoded protein is CASSYSVSIYNEQFF. The variable domain in full, completed from reference TRBV7-2 and TRBJ2-1, reads GAGVSQSPSNKVTEKGKDVELRCDPISGHTALYWYRQSLGQGLEFLIYFQGNSAPDKSGLPSDRFSAERTGGSVSTLTIQRTQQEDSAVYLCASSYSVSIYNEQFFGPGTRLTVL.

This clone was observed a single time. This rearrangement joins TRBV18 to TRBJ2-3; TRBD2 is a possible D gene (5 bases). The CDR3 is made up of 13 amino acids. V dropped 1 base and J dropped 7 bases, with 9 bases sitting between them. Germline loops: CDR1 KGHSH, CDR2 LQKENI. The CDR3 protein is CASSPLPGNTQYF. The DNA of the CDR3 is TGTGCCAGCTCACCACTGCCCGGGAATACGCAGTATTTT.

The chain employs TRBV4-1 and TRBJ2-1; 10 bases line up with TRBD2. The CDR3 is made up of 16 amino acids. The germline V gene encodes CDR1 MGHRA and CDR2 YSYEKL. V was pared by 4 bases and J by 4 bases, with 7 bases of the junction left unmatched. The CDR3 DNA is TGCGCCAGCAGCCCCTGGACTAGCGGCCTTTACAATGAGCAGTTCTTC. Its protein is CASSPWTSGLYNEQFF.

Concerning this clone itself: This sample also contains other DNA sequences that code for the same CDR3. The chain employs TRBV2 and TRBJ2-1; no clear D. Germline CDR1 is SNHLY and CDR2 is FYNNEI. This CDR3 is built from 14 residues. With 1 base removed from V and 3 bases from J, the gap between germline ends came to 7 bases. The CDR3 DNA follows: TGTGCCAGCAGTGAAGAGAGCAGCTACAATGAGCAGTTCTTC. It codes for CASSEESSYNEQFF.

The chain links TRBV29-1 to TRBJ2-3; the D gene could be TRBD1 or TRBD2 (5 bases each). Per the germline V gene, CDR1 is SQVTM and CDR2 is ANQGSEA. V lost 7 bases to trimming and J lost 0 bases, with 17 bases between them. The CDR3 has 15 amino acids. The CDR3 is CSGLRDGLSTDTQYF. The CDR3 nucleotides read TGCAGCGGCCTACGGGACGGGTTAAGCACAGATACGCAGTATTTT.